This passage covers 16 T cell receptor beta chains from one sample sequenced in a study of naive and memory T cell subsets. An equimolar mix of two oligonucleotides served as the beta constant-region primer for TRBC1 and TRBC2. TCRdb re-called the UMI-ligation and nested PCR reads with MiXCR, one entry per CDR3 protein. The table lists 21,000 or so distinct CDR3 sequences, approximately 10% of them singletons. Sequencing was done on a sample of central memory CD8+ T cells from blood. These receptors all stem from a human donor in good health.

In its sample, this clonotype was seen a few times. The chain is built from TRBV20-1 and TRBJ2-3; 7 bases fit TRBD2. V lost 0 bases and J lost 4; bases outside the gene matches: 13. The CDR3 totals 17 residues. Germline values: CDR1 DFQATT, CDR2 SNEGSKA (reference sequence). The CDR3 here is CSARDHLKRDSPDTQYF. The CDR3 bases are TGCAGTGCTAGAGATCATTTAAAGCGGGATTCGCCAGATACGCAGTATTTT.

V and J are TRBV15 and TRBJ2-3; weak D call: TRBD2 (6 bases). Germline V CDR1 and CDR2: LNHNV, YYDKDF (reference sequence). V was clipped by 1 base and J by 2 bases, with 13 bases between them. The CDR3 runs 16 residues. The DNA for the CDR3 is TGTGCCACCAGCAGAGTTCGGACTATAATCACAGATACGCAGTATTTT. Translated, it gives CATSRVRTIITDTQYF.

This clonotype turned up a few times. This chain uses TRBV4-1 with TRBJ2-1, with D uncertain. CDR3 size: 11 residues. Germline CDR1 and CDR2: MGHRA and YSYEKL. The germline V and J ends were trimmed by 3 bases and 7 bases, with 4 bases remaining between them. The CDR3 here is CASSQRNEQFF. The CDR3 nucleotides are TGCGCCAGCAGCCAGCGGAATGAGCAGTTCTTC.

This clonotype came up many times. This rearrangement joins TRBV28 to TRBJ2-5; perhaps TRBD2 as D (5 bases). This CDR3 has 14 residues. V lost 3 bases and J 5 bases, leaving 13 bases between the germline ends. In germline, CDR1 is MDHEN, CDR2 SYDVKM. The CDR3 spells CASSFTTRWETQYF. In DNA, the CDR3 is TGTGCCAGCAGTTTTACAACTAGGTGGGAGACCCAGTACTTC.

At least ten counts were recorded for this clonotype. V is TRBV5-5 and J is TRBJ2-7; D gene uncertain. CDR3 length: 11 amino acids. Germline loops: CDR1 SGHKS, CDR2 YYEKEE (reference sequence). Trimming pared 3 bases from V and 6 bases from J, leaving 7 bases between. The DNA of the CDR3 is TGTGCCAGCAGCTGGTCTGGCGAGCAGTACTTC. Translation gives CASSWSGEQYF. The full variable domain, rest sourced from reference TRBV5-5 and TRBJ2-7, is DAGVTQSPTHLIKTRGQQVTLRCSPISGHKSVSWYQQVLGQGPQFIFQYYEKEERGRGNFPDRFSARQFPNYSSELNVNALLLGDSALYLCASSWSGEQYFGPGTRLTVT.

At least ten counts were recorded for this clonotype. The chain employs TRBV27 and TRBJ2-3; D not resolved. There are 14 residues in the CDR3. V lost 6 bases to trimming and J lost 2 bases, with 12 bases between them. The germline V gene encodes CDR1 MNHEY and CDR2 SMNVEV (reference sequence). CDR3 loop: CASSPTSFTDTQYF. The CDR3 DNA is TGTGCCAGCAGCCCTACCAGCTTCACAGATACGCAGTATTTT.

The CDR3 protein is CASTFLSDSNEQFF. In DNA, the CDR3 is TGTGCCAGCACTTTCCTATCGGATAGCAATGAGCAGTTCTTC. V is TRBV6-6 and J is TRBJ2-1; no reliable D call. Per germline, CDR1 MNHNY and CDR2 SVGAGI (reference sequence). The CDR3 loop spans 14 amino acids. The V end lost 7 bases, the J end lost 6 bases, and 16 bases lay between the germline ends.

This clonotype has a count of ten or more. The rearrangement links TRBV12-3 or TRBV12-4 to TRBJ1-1, with TRBD1 matching over 9 bases. Trimming cost V 5 bases and J 3 bases; bases outside gene matches: 4. This CDR3 has 14 residues. CDR3 in DNA: TGTGCCAGCAGTCCTACAGGGGGCTACACTGAAGCTTTCTTT. Translation: CASSPTGGYTEAFF.

The chain couples TRBV28 to TRBJ1-2; 7 bases align to TRBD1. Germline CDR1 and CDR2: MDHEN and SYDVKM. The CDR3 consists of 16 residues. The ends lost 3 bases at V and 0 bases at J; junction bases unmatched: 7. The CDR3 DNA sequence: TGTGCCAGCAGTTTCCACAGGGGAGTTTCTAACTATGGCTACACCTTC. This encodes CASSFHRGVSNYGYTF.

This clonotype was recorded at least ten times. The V call is TRBV4-1, the J call TRBJ1-5, with D perhaps TRBD1 (5 bases). CDR1 and CDR2 (germline): MGHRA, YSYEKL. Between the trimmed V and J ends, which lost 2 bases and 4 bases, there was a span of 12 bases. The length of the CDR3 is 15 residues. CDR3 nucleotide sequence: TGCGCCAGCAGCCAAATCAGGGCGGGAAATCAGCCCCAGCATTTT. It translates to CASSQIRAGNQPQHF.

The V call is TRBV20-1, the J call TRBJ2-7, with 11 bases lining up with TRBD2. Trimming cost V 0 bases and J 4 bases; bases outside gene matches: 14. Germline values: CDR1 DFQATT, CDR2 SNEGSKA (reference sequence). The CDR3 runs 18 residues. CDR3 coding DNA: TGCAGTGCTAGAGATCCTACTAGCGGGAGAGGCACCGGTTACGAGCAGTACTTC. It is translated as CSARDPTSGRGTGYEQYF.

This clonotype has a handful of counts. The junction differs from germline at one of its ends, possibly a read error. V is TRBV7-9 and J is TRBJ2-1; 10 nucleotides align to TRBD2. Germline CDR1 is SEHNR and CDR2 is FQNEAQ (reference sequence). CDR3 size: 14 residues. The CDR3 spells CASSLAGVSREQFF. DNA of the CDR3: TGTGCCAGCAGCCTAGCGGGAGTTTCTAGGGAGCAGTTCTTC.

The table lists this clonotype with a few counts. The V call is TRBV2, the J call TRBJ2-7; a possible D gene is TRBD1 (6 bases). V was clipped by 7 bases and J by 2 bases, with 9 bases between them. This CDR3 is built from 12 residues. CDR1 is SNHLY, CDR2 FYNNEI, per germline. In nucleotides, the CDR3 is TGTGCCAGCAACGACAGGACCTACGAGCAGTACTTC. It is translated as CASNDRTYEQYF.

V gene TRBV10-3 combines with J gene TRBJ2-7; D gene unclear. V lost 11 bases and J lost 1, with 12 bases in between. This CDR3 is 12 amino acids long. Per the germline V gene, CDR1 is ENHRY and CDR2 is SYGVKD. CDR3 in DNA: TGTGCCCACATGTCAACGTCCTACGAGCAGTACTTC. It yields the protein CAHMSTSYEQYF.

This rearrangement joins TRBV7-9 to TRBJ2-7, with 9 bases that match TRBD1. Per germline, CDR1 SEHNR and CDR2 FQNEAQ (reference sequence). Losses at the gene ends were 5 bases for V and 4 bases for J; bases not matched to a gene: 0. The CDR3 sequence is 12 residues long. The CDR3 sequence is CASSGTGYEQYF. DNA for the CDR3: TGTGCCAGCAGCGGGACAGGGTACGAGCAGTACTTC.

This clonotype was seen at least ten times. J is TRBJ1-6 and V is TRBV6-1; D possibly corresponds to TRBD1 (5 bases). Germline V gene sequence: CDR1 MNHNS, CDR2 SASEGT. Deletions cut 4 bases from V and 0 bases from J, with 10 bases between. This CDR3 has 16 residues. DNA of the CDR3: TGTGCCAGCAGTGGGGGACCTAGCTCCTATAATTCACCCCTCCACTTT. Residues: CASSGGPSSYNSPLHF.